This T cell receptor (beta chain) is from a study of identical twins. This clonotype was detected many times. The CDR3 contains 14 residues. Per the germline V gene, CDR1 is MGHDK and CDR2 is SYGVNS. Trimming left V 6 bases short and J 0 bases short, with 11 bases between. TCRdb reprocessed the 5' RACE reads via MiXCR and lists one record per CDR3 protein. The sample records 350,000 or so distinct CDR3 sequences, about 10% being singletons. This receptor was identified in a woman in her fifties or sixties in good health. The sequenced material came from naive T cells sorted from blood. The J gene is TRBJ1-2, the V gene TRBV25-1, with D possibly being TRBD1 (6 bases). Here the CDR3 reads CASSRTASNYGYTF. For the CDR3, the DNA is TGTGCCAGCAGCCGGACAGCCTCTAACTATGGCTACACCTTC.